A single sample is the source of the 17 T cell receptor beta chains below, sequenced in a study of CD4 T cells in relation to SARS-CoV-2 and coronaviruses. No antigen is known for these receptors. Data came from immunoSEQ multiplex PCR; TCRdb stores just in-frame clones and leaves some out. The data show about 36,000 clones, around 77% seen once. The specimen was memory CD4+ T cells from PBMCs, cultured in vitro. These receptors were obtained from an adult with COVID-19.

The V call is TRBV6-4, the J call TRBJ2-1; 12 bases are shared with TRBD2. The junction had 6 bases not matched to a gene; V was cut back by 8 bases and J by 4 bases. The CDR3 runs to 15 residues. Germline CDR1 and CDR2: MRHNA and SNTAGT. As DNA, the CDR3 is TGTGCCAGCCGAAGGACTAGCGGGACATACAATGAGCAGTTCTTC. Protein product: CASRRTSGTYNEQFF.

The genes are TRBV5-6 and TRBJ2-1; D tentatively fits TRBD1 or TRBD2 (5 bases each). V was shortened by 3 bases and J by 9 bases, with 16 bases between the two germline ends. Germline CDR1 is SGHDT and CDR2 is YYEEEE. This CDR3 is built from 14 residues. The CDR3 here is CASSYAGTGGEQFF. DNA for the CDR3: TGTGCCAGCAGCTATGCAGGGACCGGCGGTGAGCAGTTCTTC.

This chain joins TRBV5-3 and TRBJ2-1, with 12 bases lining up with TRBD1. TRBV5-3 is designated an ORF whose function remains uncertain. Unmatched junction bases numbered 6, after V lost 2 bases and J lost 6 bases. The CDR3 sequence is 16 residues long. CDR3 region: CARSFGGQGATNEQFF. The CDR3 DNA follows: TGTGCCAGAAGCTTCGGGGGACAGGGGGCTACCAATGAGCAGTTCTTC.

V is TRBV10-3 and J is TRBJ2-4, with TRBD2 matching over 7 bases. The CDR3 contains 13 residues. Looked up from germline, CDR1 is ENHRY and CDR2 is SYGVKD. The V and J ends lost 7 bases and 2 bases, in that order; junction bases with no gene match: 2. In DNA, the CDR3 is TGTGCCATCACGGGGACTACCAAAAACATTCAGTACTTC. Residues: CAITGTTKNIQYF.

This rearrangement joins TRBV12-3 or TRBV12-4 to TRBJ2-7; D gene ambiguous. The CDR3 has 11 amino acids. Between the trimmed V and J ends, which lost 5 bases and 1 base, there was a span of 3 bases. CDR3 coding DNA: TGTGCCAGCAGTCAATCCTACGAGCAGTACTTC. Translating gives CASSQSYEQYF.

In this sample, this clone turned up a few times. The chain uses TRBV2 and TRBJ2-1; D is ambiguous. The V gene's germline CDR1 is SNHLY and CDR2 FYNNEI. V lost 7 bases and J lost 8, with 12 bases in between. This CDR3 has 12 amino acids. The CDR3 sequence is CASNQRVDEQFF. In DNA form, the CDR3 reads TGTGCCAGCAACCAAAGGGTAGATGAGCAGTTCTTC. Using reference TRBV2 and TRBJ2-1 for the parts outside the CDR3, the full variable domain is EPEVTQTPSHQVTQMGQEVILRCVPISNHLYFYWYRQILGQKVEFLVSFYNNEISEKSEIFDDQFSVERPDGSNFTLKIRSTKLEDSAMYFCASNQRVDEQFFGPGTRLTVL.

The chain recombines TRBV2 with TRBJ1-4, with D perhaps matching TRBD1 (5 bases). Trimming shortened V by 3 bases and J by 10 bases, and 15 bases separated the two germline ends. Per the germline V gene, CDR1 is SNHLY and CDR2 is FYNNEI. The CDR3 runs 14 residues. DNA for the CDR3: TGTGCCAGCAGTGAGGGTCAGGGTTCCCGAAAACTGTTTTTT. It yields the protein CASSEGQGSRKLFF.

The chain is built from TRBV7-9 and TRBJ1-4; perhaps TRBD1 as D (5 bases). Trimming removed 1 base from V and 8 bases from J, with 17 bases in between. Per the germline V gene, CDR1 is SEHNR and CDR2 is FQNEAQ (reference sequence). CDR3 length equals 16 residues. The CDR3 protein is CASSLGAGRTEEKLFF. CDR3 DNA sequence: TGTGCCAGCAGCTTAGGGGCAGGGCGAACGGAGGAAAAACTGTTTTTT.

V usage is TRBV6-5 and J usage is TRBJ2-7; tentatively, D is TRBD1 (6 bases). Trimming removed 8 bases from V and 6 bases from J, with 14 bases in between. The CDR3 is 12 residues long. Germline V gene data show CDR1 as MNHEY and CDR2 as SVGAGI. The CDR3 coding sequence is TGTGCCAGCTCAGGGGCTGTTGGCGAGCAGTACTTC. Its protein product is CASSGAVGEQYF.

CDR3 in amino acids: CAISGGGTRLTEAFF. The CDR3, as DNA: TGTGCCATCAGTGGGGGGGGAACTAGACTCACTGAAGCTTTCTTT. The chain joins TRBV10-3 to TRBJ1-1, with a weak D call TRBD1 (5 bases). The CDR3 spans 15 residues. Germline CDR1 ENHRY, CDR2 SYGVKD. The V end was cut by 4 bases, the J end by 4 bases, with 16 bases between.

This rearrangement joins TRBV5-4 to TRBJ2-4; 11 positions agree with TRBD2. The CDR3 contains 16 residues. V shed 4 bases and J 2 bases; nucleotides not matched to a gene: 5. Germline V gives CDR1 SGHNT, CDR2 YYREEE (reference sequence). DNA of the CDR3: TGTGCCAGCAGCCTACCGACTAGCGGGACCAAAAACATTCAGTACTTC. This sequence encodes CASSLPTSGTKNIQYF.

The chain has TRBV2 and TRBJ1-2, with TRBD1 matching over 9 bases. Trimming cost V 6 bases and J 4 bases; bases outside gene matches: 6. The germline CDR1 and CDR2 sequences are SNHLY and FYNNEI. CDR3 length equals 14 residues. CDR3 coding DNA: TGTGCCAGCAGGGAACAGGGGGCGGGCTATGGCTACACCTTC. It codes for CASREQGAGYGYTF.

This clone was detected once. The rearrangement uses TRBV20-1 and TRBJ1-4, with a weak D call TRBD1 (5 bases). This CDR3 is built from 13 residues. The germline V and J ends were trimmed by 3 bases and 8 bases, with 13 bases remaining between them. The germline gives CDR1 DFQATT, CDR2 SNEGSKA (reference sequence). The CDR3 region has the DNA TGCAGTGCTAGTCCCCAGGGTGGCGAAAAACTGTTTTTT. Amino acid sequence: CSASPQGGEKLFF.

The rearrangement links TRBV2 to TRBJ2-5; no clear D. The CDR3 sequence is 15 residues long. Germline V gives CDR1 SNHLY, CDR2 FYNNEI. V was pared by 1 base and J by 1 base, with 10 bases between. The CDR3 region has the DNA TGTGCCAGCAGTGAAGGCTGGGGTGCCCAAGAGACCCAGTACTTC. Translated, it gives CASSEGWGAQETQYF. The whole variable domain, filled in from reference TRBV2 and TRBJ2-5, reads EPEVTQTPSHQVTQMGQEVILRCVPISNHLYFYWYRQILGQKVEFLVSFYNNEISEKSEIFDDQFSVERPDGSNFTLKIRSTKLEDSAMYFCASSEGWGAQETQYFGPGTRLLVL.

There are a few counts of this clone. The chain recombines TRBV29-1 with TRBJ2-5; the match to TRBD2 covers 7 bases. The V and J ends lost 3 bases and 4 bases, in that order; junction bases with no gene match: 5. This CDR3 has 13 amino acids. Per the germline V gene, CDR1 is SQVTM and CDR2 is ANQGSEA. The DNA of the CDR3 is TGCAGCGTTGAGGGAGGGTTTAGAGAGACCCAGTACTTC. Its translation: CSVEGGFRETQYF.

This clone appeared a few times. The rearrangement joins TRBV12-5 to TRBJ2-1, with D unclear. V gave up 6 bases and J gave up 0 bases, with 3 bases separating them. Germline CDR1 and CDR2: LGHNT and FRNRAP. CDR3 length equals 12 residues. The CDR3 loop is CASGSSYNEQFF. In DNA, the CDR3 is TGTGCTAGTGGCAGCTCCTACAATGAGCAGTTCTTC.

This clone came up a few times. This same CDR3 is encoded by further DNA sequences in the sample. The rearrangement joins TRBV7-2 to TRBJ2-7; a possible D gene is TRBD2 (6 bases). Between the trimmed V and J ends, which lost 4 bases and 0 bases, there was a span of 13 bases. The V gene's germline CDR1 is SGHTA and CDR2 FQGNSA. The CDR3 sequence is 15 residues long. The CDR3 sequence is CASSSSGLSSYEQYF. The CDR3 DNA follows: TGTGCCAGCAGCTCCAGCGGGCTCTCCTCCTACGAGCAGTACTTC. Looking up the rest from reference TRBV7-2 and TRBJ2-7 gives the full variable domain: GAGVSQSPSNKVTEKGKDVELRCDPISGHTALYWYRQSLGQGLEFLIYFQGNSAPDKSGLPSDRFSAERTGGSVSTLTIQRTQQEDSAVYLCASSSSGLSSYEQYFGPGTRLTVT.